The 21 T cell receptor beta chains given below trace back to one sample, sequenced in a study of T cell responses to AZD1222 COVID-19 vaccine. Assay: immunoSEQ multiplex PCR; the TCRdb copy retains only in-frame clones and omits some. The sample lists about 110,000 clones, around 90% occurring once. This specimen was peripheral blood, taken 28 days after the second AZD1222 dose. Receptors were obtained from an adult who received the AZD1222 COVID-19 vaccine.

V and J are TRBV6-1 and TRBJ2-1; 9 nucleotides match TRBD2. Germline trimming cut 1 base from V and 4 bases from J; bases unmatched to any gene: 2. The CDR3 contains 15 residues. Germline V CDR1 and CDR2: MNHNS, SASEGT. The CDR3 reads CASSEEAGGYNEQFF. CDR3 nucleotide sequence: TGTGCCAGCAGTGAAGAAGCGGGGGGATACAATGAGCAGTTCTTC.

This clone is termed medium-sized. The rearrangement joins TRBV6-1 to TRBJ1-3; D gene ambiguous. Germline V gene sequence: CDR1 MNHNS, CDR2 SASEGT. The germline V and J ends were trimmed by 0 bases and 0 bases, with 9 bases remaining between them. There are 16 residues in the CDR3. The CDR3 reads CASSEAPGDSGNTIYF. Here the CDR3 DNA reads TGTGCCAGCAGTGAAGCCCCAGGTGACTCTGGAAACACCATATATTTT.

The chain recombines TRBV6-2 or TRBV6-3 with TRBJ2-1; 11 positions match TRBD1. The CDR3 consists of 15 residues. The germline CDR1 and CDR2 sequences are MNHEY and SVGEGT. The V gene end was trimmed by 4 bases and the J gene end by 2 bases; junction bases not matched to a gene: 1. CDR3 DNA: TGTGCCAGCAGTTGGACAGGGGGCGCCTACAATGAGCAGTTCTTC. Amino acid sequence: CASSWTGGAYNEQFF.

The chain's CDR3 is CASSLQGSKVGTEAFF. The CDR3 DNA reads as TGTGCCAGCAGCTTGCAGGGATCCAAGGTTGGTACTGAAGCTTTCTTT. This chain joins TRBV5-5 and TRBJ1-1, with D possibly being TRBD1 (5 bases). V gave up 1 base and J gave up 5 bases, with 18 bases separating them. This CDR3 region has 16 residues. The germline V gene encodes CDR1 SGHKS and CDR2 YYEKEE (reference sequence).

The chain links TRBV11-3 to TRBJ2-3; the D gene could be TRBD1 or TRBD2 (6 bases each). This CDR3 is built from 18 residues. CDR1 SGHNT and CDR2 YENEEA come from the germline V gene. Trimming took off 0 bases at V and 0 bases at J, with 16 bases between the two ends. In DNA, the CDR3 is TGTGCCAGCAGCTTAGATCAGTGGGGGGACAAAAGCACAGATACGCAGTATTTT. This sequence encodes CASSLDQWGDKSTDTQYF.

In DNA, the CDR3 is TGTGCCAGTAGCCCGACCGGGACAGGGTTTGAAAAACTGTTTTTT. As protein: CASSPTGTGFEKLFF. The chain links TRBV19 to TRBJ1-4; 9 bases line up with TRBD1. In germline, CDR1 is LNHDA, CDR2 SQIVND (reference sequence). This CDR3 has 15 amino acids. J was trimmed by 7 bases and V by 6 bases; bases with no gene match: 9.

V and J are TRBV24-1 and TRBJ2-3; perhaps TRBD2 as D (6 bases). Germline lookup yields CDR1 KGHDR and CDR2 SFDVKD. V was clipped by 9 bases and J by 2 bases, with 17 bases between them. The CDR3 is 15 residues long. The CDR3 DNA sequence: TGTGCCACCGCCTCGGGGGTAGGGCCCACAGATACGCAGTATTTT. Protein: CATASGVGPTDTQYF.

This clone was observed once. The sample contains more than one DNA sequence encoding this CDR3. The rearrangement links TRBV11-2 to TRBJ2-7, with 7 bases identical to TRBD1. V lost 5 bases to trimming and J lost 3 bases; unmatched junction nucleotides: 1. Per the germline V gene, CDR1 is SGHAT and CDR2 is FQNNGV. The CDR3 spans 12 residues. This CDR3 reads CASSPGGYEQYF. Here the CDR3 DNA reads TGTGCCAGCAGCCCAGGGGGCTACGAGCAGTACTTC. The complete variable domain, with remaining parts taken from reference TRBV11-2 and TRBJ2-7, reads EAGVAQSPRYKIIEKRQSVAFWCNPISGHATLYWYQQILGQGPKLLIQFQNNGVVDDSQLPKDRFSAERLKGVDSTLKIQPAKLEDSAVYLCASSPGGYEQYFGPGTRLTVT.

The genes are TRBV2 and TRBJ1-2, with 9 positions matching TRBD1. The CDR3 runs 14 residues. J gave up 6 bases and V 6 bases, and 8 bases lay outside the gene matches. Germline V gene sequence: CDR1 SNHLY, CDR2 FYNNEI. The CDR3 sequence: CASSEDWTGDGYTF. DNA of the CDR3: TGTGCCAGCAGCGAGGACTGGACAGGGGATGGCTACACCTTC. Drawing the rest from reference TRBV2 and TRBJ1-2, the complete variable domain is EPEVTQTPSHQVTQMGQEVILRCVPISNHLYFYWYRQILGQKVEFLVSFYNNEISEKSEIFDDQFSVERPDGSNFTLKIRSTKLEDSAMYFCASSEDWTGDGYTFGSGTRLTVV.

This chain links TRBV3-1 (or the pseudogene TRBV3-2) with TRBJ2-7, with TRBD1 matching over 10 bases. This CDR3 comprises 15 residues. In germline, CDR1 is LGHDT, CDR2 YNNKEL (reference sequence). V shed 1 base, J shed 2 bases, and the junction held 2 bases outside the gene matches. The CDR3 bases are TGTGCCAGCAGCCAAGCCGGGACAGGGGCCTACGAGCAGTACTTC. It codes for CASSQAGTGAYEQYF.

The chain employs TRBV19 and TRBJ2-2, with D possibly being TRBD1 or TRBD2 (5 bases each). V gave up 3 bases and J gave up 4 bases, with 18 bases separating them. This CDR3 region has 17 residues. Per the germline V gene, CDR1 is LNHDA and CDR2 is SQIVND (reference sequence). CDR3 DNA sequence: TGTGCCAGTAGTATTGGGACCGGCTCGGCGGGCACCGGGGAGCTGTTTTTT. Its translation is CASSIGTGSAGTGELFF. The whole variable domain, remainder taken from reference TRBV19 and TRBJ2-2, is DGGITQSPKYLFRKEGQNVTLSCEQNLNHDAMYWYRQDPGQGLRLIYYSQIVNDFQKGDIAEGYSVSREKKESFPLTVTSAQKNPTAFYLCASSIGTGSAGTGELFFGEGSRLTVL.

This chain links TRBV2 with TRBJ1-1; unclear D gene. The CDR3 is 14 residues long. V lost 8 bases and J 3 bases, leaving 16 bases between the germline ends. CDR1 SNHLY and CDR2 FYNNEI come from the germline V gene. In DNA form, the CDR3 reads TGTGCCAGCGCCTCAGCGGGTGGCTACACTGAAGCTTTCTTT. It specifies CASASAGGYTEAFF.

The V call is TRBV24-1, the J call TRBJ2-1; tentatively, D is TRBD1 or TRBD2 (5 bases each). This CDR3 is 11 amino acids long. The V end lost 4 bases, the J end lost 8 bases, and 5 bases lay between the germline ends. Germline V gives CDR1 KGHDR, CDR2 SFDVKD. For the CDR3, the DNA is TGTGCCACCAGTGAGGGGGATGAGCAGTTCTTC. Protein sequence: CATSEGDEQFF.

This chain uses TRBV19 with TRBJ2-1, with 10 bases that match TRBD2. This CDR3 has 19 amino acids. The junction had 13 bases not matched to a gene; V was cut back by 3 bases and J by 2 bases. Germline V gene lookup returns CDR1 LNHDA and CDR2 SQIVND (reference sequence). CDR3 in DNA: TGTGCCAGTAGTATGCGGCCCGGGTCCAGCGGGGGGGCCTACAATGAGCAGTTCTTC. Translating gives CASSMRPGSSGGAYNEQFF.

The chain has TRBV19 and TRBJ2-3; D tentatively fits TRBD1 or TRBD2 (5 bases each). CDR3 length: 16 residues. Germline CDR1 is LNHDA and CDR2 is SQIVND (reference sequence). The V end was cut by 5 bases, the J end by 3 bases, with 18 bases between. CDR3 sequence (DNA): TGTGCCAGTAGTGAAATCCCGGGACCCCTTACAGATACGCAGTATTTT. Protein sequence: CASSEIPGPLTDTQYF.

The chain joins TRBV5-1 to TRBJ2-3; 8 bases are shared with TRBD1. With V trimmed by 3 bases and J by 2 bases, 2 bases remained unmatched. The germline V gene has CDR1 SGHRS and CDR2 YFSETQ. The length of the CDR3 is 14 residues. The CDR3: CASSSGQVTDTQYF. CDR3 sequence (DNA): TGCGCCAGCAGCTCGGGACAGGTCACAGATACGCAGTATTTT.

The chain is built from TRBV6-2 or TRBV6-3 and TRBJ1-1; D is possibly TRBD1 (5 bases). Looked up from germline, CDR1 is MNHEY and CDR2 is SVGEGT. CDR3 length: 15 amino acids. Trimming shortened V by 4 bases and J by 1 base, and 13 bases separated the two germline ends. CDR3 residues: CASSSPGEGNTEAFF. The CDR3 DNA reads TGTGCCAGCAGTTCCCCGGGGGAAGGGAACACTGAAGCTTTCTTT.

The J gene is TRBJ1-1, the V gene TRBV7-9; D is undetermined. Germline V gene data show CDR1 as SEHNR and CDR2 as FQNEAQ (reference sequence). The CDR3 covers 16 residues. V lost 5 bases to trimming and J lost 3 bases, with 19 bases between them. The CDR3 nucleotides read TGTGCCAGCAGCCCACGAACGTCCCTTGGGGACACTGAAGCTTTCTTT. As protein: CASSPRTSLGDTEAFF.

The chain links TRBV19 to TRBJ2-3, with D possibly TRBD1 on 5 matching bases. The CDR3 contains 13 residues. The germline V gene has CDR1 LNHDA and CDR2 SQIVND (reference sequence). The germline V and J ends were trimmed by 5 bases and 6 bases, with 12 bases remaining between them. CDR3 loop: CASSSIGADTQYF. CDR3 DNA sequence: TGTGCCAGTAGTTCAATAGGGGCGGATACGCAGTATTTT.

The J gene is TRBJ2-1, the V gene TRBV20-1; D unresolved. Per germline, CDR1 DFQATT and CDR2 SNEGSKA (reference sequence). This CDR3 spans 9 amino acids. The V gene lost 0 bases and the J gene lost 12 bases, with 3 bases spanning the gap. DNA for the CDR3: TGCAGTGCTAGAGAGGTGCAGTTCTTC. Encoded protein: CSAREVQFF.

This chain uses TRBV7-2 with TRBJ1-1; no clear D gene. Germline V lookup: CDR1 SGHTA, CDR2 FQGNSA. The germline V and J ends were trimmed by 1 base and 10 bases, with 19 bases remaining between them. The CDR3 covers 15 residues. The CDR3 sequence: CASSLGDGHGFIAFF. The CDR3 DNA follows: TGTGCCAGCAGCTTAGGCGACGGTCATGGGTTCATAGCTTTCTTT.